The clone carrying this TCR beta chain was counted once. V lost 1 base and J 0 bases, leaving 4 bases between the germline ends. The germline V gene encodes CDR1 PRHDT and CDR2 FYEKMQ (reference sequence). The CDR3 has 15 amino acids. This specimen belongs to a study of blood T cell repertoires in COVID-19. Overall study context: COVID-19 samples collected from the United States, Italy and Spain covered acute and convalescent phases.

The repertoire was sequenced with immunoSEQ multiplex PCR; TCRdb's copy has only in-frame clones and lacks some. This sample yields about 110,000 clones, of which 65% to 75% are seen a single time; about 0.85% belongs to the top ten. The source of this sequence is a human donor with acute or convalescent COVID-19. The donor label of this sample is uncertain. This chain links TRBV13 with TRBJ1-6; no clear D gene. The sample consisted of peripheral blood. CDR3 sequence reads: CASSLASSYNSPLHF. In DNA, the CDR3 is TGTGCCAGCAGCTTAGCCAGCTCCTATAATTCACCCCTCCACTTT.